Reported below is one T cell receptor beta chain. What it binds is unknown. The CDR3 covers 15 residues. CDR1 is SGHRS, CDR2 YFSETQ, per germline. Trimming took 4 bases from V and 3 from J; bases not matched to a gene: 5. An even split of each subset's genomic DNA across several immunoSEQ plates was performed. Assay used: immunoSEQ multiplex PCR; TCRdb lists only in-frame clones, some missing. Of approximately 2.3 million clones in the sample, about 92% were seen once. The source of the sample is a study of shared clonotypes between healthy human individuals. Study results and caveats: Non-shared clonotypes showed lower generation probabilities than clonotypes common to all four donors.

Material for sequencing was naive CD4+ T cells from PBMCs. Subset: CD45RA+ positively selected. This TCR was sampled from a man between 18 and 29 years old in good health. Some clones in this sample may be carry-over from other donors' samples. The genes are TRBV5-1 and TRBJ2-7; 12 positions match TRBD2. For the CDR3, the DNA is TGCGCCAGCAGCCCGACTAGCGGGAGTCTCTACGAGCAGTACTTC. Translating gives CASSPTSGSLYEQYF.